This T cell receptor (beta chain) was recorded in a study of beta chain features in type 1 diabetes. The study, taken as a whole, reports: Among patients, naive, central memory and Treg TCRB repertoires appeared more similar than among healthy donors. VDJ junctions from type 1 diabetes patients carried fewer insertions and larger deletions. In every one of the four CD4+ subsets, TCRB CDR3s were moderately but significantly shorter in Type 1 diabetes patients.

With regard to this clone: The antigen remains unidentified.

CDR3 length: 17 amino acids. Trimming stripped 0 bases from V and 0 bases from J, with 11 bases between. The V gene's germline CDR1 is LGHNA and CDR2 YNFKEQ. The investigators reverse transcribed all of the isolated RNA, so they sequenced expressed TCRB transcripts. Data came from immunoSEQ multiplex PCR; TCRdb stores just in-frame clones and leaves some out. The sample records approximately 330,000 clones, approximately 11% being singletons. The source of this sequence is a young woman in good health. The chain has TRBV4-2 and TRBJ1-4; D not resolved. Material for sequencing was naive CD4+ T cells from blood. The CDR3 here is CASSQDEKRATNEKLFF. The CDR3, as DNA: TGTGCCAGCAGCCAAGATGAAAAGAGGGCAACTAATGAAAAACTGTTTTTT.